The text below deals with one TCR beta chain. The Seattle patients joined while their infection was active and were tracked longitudinally afterward. The sample is drawn from a study of blood T cell repertoires in COVID-19. As for the study in general: From T cells, B-cell-depleted T cells, or PBMCs came the material, which was cDNA or gDNA.

Authors' analysis steps: From reference gene primer amplification, estimates of nucleated cell counts were derived. TCRdb's table, derived via immunoSEQ multiplex PCR, lists solely in-frame clones and lacks some. The D gene and trimming were derived from the DNA, and the V and J assignments and clone size from that table. Among approximately 330,000 clones listed, 87% were seen once. In germline, CDR1 is SGDLS, CDR2 YYNGEE. Trimming took 1 base from V and 0 from J, leaving 12 bases between them. The CDR3 spans 16 residues. The source material was peripheral blood. This TCR derives from a man aged 25 to 40 with COVID-19, enrolled during active disease. This rearrangement joins TRBV9 to TRBJ2-3, with no clear D. The CDR3 DNA is TGTGCCAGCAGCGTAAACCCACTTACTAGCACAGATACGCAGTATTTT. Residues: CASSVNPLTSTDTQYF.